This T cell receptor (beta chain) was documented in a study of T cell changes during pregnancy in multiple sclerosis (dated by TCRdb to about 2019). About the investigation overall: The study examined how the T cell repertoire changed over the course of pregnancy in women with multiple sclerosis.

A remark on this clone: No cognate antigen has been identified for it. No much larger clone is present one base from it, and per-base qualities are unavailable.

V and J are truncated by 1 base and 4 bases respectively, leaving an intervening sequence of 8 bases. Including the terminal cysteine and phenylalanine, the CDR3 comprises 13 residues. Solely the CDR3 DNA is kept, with 39 bases framed from the first base. Sequences SGHTA (CDR1) and FQGNSA (CDR2) are obtained from the germline V gene. The protocol used for the library was the immunoSEQ multiplex PCR assay. In TCRdb, the immuneACCESS table is reduced to in-frame sequences with V and J assigned. These tables do not hold every clone; where another copy was compared, an unresolved V gene accounts for under half, and the others remain unexplained. The sample contains 22,000 or so clones, just over 90% of them found a single time. Around 0.63% of the sample lies in the top ten.

The material sequenced was CD4+ T cells from peripheral blood mononuclear cells, taken after pregnancy. The TCR comes from a female donor in good health, enrolled as a control in a pregnancy study. This sequence uses TRBV7-2 and TRBJ2-7; too little of a D gene remains to name it. The bases are TGTGCCAGCAGCTTAGTAATGAGGTACGAGCAGTACTTC. Its product reads: CASSLVMRYEQYF.